The sequence of this T cell receptor beta chain was determined in a study of blood T cell repertoires in COVID-19. Measured with immunoSEQ multiplex PCR; TCRdb has only the in-frame clones, and not every one. The repertoire holds more than 60,000 clones, with about 82% as singletons. The clonotype comes from a human donor in a cohort sampled during active COVID-19. The source material was peripheral blood.

The CDR3 here is CASRTGQGKQETQYF. The CDR3, as DNA: TGTGCCAGCAGGACGGGACAGGGTAAACAAGAGACCCAGTACTTC. The chain is built from TRBV5-6 and TRBJ2-5; 9 bases are shared with TRBD1. Germline V gene sequence: CDR1 SGHDT, CDR2 YYEEEE. V lost 5 bases, J lost 2 bases, and 7 bases stayed unmatched. This CDR3 is built from 15 residues.